The 21 T cell receptor beta chains below all came from one sample that was sequenced in a study of blood T cells in healthy people across ages. Through a sample-barcoded 5' primer and a J-beta primer mix, a second PCR was run for about 7 to 12 cycles. TCRdb re-called the 5' RACE reads with MiXCR, one entry per CDR3 protein. The sample lists 1 million or so distinct CDR3 sequences, roughly a quarter seen once, with approximately 0.7% in the top ten. The same specimen was also included in a second study, on T cells of mothers and their children.

What was sequenced was blood. These receptors all stem from a girl aged 2 to 10 in good health.

This clonotype was counted between two and nine times. The CDR3 DNA reads TGTGCCAGCAGGGACAGAGCCCCCCTCGAGCAGTACTTC. Translated, it gives CASRDRAPLEQYF. The V call is TRBV28, the J call TRBJ2-7; TRBD1 is a possible D gene (6 bases). This CDR3 contains 13 residues. Deletions cut 6 bases from V and 6 bases from J, with 15 bases between. Germline lookup yields CDR1 MDHEN and CDR2 SYDVKM.

The V call is TRBV11-2, the J call TRBJ2-6; D may be TRBD2 (5 bases). V gave up 7 bases and J gave up 4 bases, with 11 bases separating them. Germline V gene lookup returns CDR1 SGHAT and CDR2 FQNNGV. The CDR3 length is 14 residues. This CDR3 is CASTRVVGANVLTF. The DNA of the CDR3 is TGTGCCAGCACGAGGGTTGTCGGGGCCAACGTCCTGACTTTC.

The rearrangement links TRBV4-1 to TRBJ2-3, with a possible D match to TRBD2 (6 bases). The germline V gene encodes CDR1 MGHRA and CDR2 YSYEKL. The CDR3 runs to 14 residues. The V and J ends lost 2 bases and 6 bases respectively, with 12 bases between them. This chain's CDR3 is CASSQIPAGDTQYF. In nucleotides, the CDR3 is TGCGCCAGCAGCCAAATCCCCGCGGGGGATACGCAGTATTTT.

V is TRBV11-2 and J is TRBJ1-1, with D possibly being TRBD1 (6 bases). Germline-derived CDR1 and CDR2 are SGHAT and FQNNGV. Trimming left V 5 bases short and J 1 base short, with 26 bases between. CDR3 length: 19 residues. The CDR3 region is CASSPPTDSNPAWNTEAFF. The DNA of the CDR3 is TGTGCCAGCAGCCCACCCACGGACAGTAATCCTGCGTGGAACACTGAAGCTTTCTTT.

This chain connects TRBV7-9 to TRBJ2-1, with 7 bases that match TRBD1. The CDR3 length is 15 residues. The V segment lost 5 bases and the J segment 0 bases; nucleotides outside the gene matches: 4. Looked up from germline, CDR1 is SEHNR and CDR2 is FQNEAQ (reference sequence). The CDR3 region has the DNA TGTGCCAGCAGCCCAGGGGGTTTCTCCTACAATGAGCAGTTCTTC. Translation: CASSPGGFSYNEQFF.

The rearrangement joins TRBV4-1 to TRBJ2-5; 7 bases are a match to TRBD2. The J call may be in error: the DNA end matches TRBJ2-1 better. The CDR3 has 17 residues. Germline V gene lookup returns CDR1 MGHRA and CDR2 YSYEKL. The CDR3 here is CASSQVTAGVGRGEQFF. In DNA, the CDR3 is TGCGCCAGCAGCCAAGTTACGGCGGGAGTGGGGCGCGGTGAGCAGTTCTTC.

There are a few counts of this clonotype. V is TRBV29-1 and J is TRBJ2-7, with D tentatively TRBD1 or TRBD2 (5 bases each). The V gene's germline CDR1 is SQVTM and CDR2 ANQGSEA. The V gene lost 4 bases and the J gene lost 7 bases, with 14 bases spanning the gap. This CDR3 contains 12 residues. CDR3 DNA: TGCAGCGTTGGTCTGTCAGGGAGAGAGCAGTACTTC. Translating gives CSVGLSGREQYF.

The CDR3 nucleotides are TGCAGTGCTGGAGGGTCCGGGGAGCTGTTTTTT. Its translation is CSAGGSGELFF. This rearrangement joins TRBV20-1 to TRBJ2-2; D is possibly TRBD2 (6 bases). Deletions cut 5 bases from V and 6 bases from J, with 7 bases between. The germline V gene has CDR1 DFQATT and CDR2 SNEGSKA (reference sequence). The CDR3 loop spans 11 amino acids.

The rearrangement links TRBV7-9 to TRBJ2-1; D is ambiguous. The V gene lost 1 base and the J gene lost 0 bases, with 13 bases spanning the gap. This CDR3 is 17 amino acids long. The germline V gene encodes CDR1 SEHNR and CDR2 FQNEAQ (reference sequence). The CDR3 nucleotides are TGTGCCAGCAGCTTAGGGGTCCCCTGGAGCTCCTACAATGAGCAGTTCTTC. It is translated as CASSLGVPWSSYNEQFF. The full variable domain, rest sourced from reference TRBV7-9 and TRBJ2-1, is DTGVSQNPRHKITKRGQNVTFRCDPISEHNRLYWYRQTLGQGPEFLTYFQNEAQLEKSRLLSDRFSAERPKGSFSTLEIQRTEQGDSAMYLCASSLGVPWSSYNEQFFGPGTRLTVL.

The chain uses TRBV5-6 and TRBJ1-2; tentatively, D is TRBD1 (5 bases). V lost 0 bases and J 6 bases, leaving 15 bases between the germline ends. The CDR3 runs to 15 residues. The germline V gene encodes CDR1 SGHDT and CDR2 YYEEEE. This CDR3 is CASSLVASGTDGYTF. CDR3 DNA: TGTGCCAGCAGCTTGGTCGCATCAGGGACGGATGGCTACACCTTC.

This clonotype was detected only a few times. The rearrangement uses TRBV7-2 and TRBJ2-1; the D gene is possibly TRBD2 (5 bases). Germline V gene data show CDR1 as SGHTA and CDR2 as FQGNSA. V was clipped by 0 bases and J by 2 bases, with 11 bases between them. The CDR3 covers 16 residues. For the CDR3, the DNA is TGTGCCAGCAGCTTAGCGGGAGAGCGACCCTACAATGAGCAGTTCTTC. Translation: CASSLAGERPYNEQFF.

This clonotype has just a few counts. The chain combines TRBV12-3 or TRBV12-4 with TRBJ2-5; TRBD1 agrees at 10 bases. The CDR3 totals 17 residues. J lost 0 bases, V lost 6 bases, and 10 bases had no gene match. CDR3 nucleotides: TGTGCCAGCAGCCGGGACAGGGGCCTCGTGTACCAAGAGACCCAGTACTTC. Protein sequence: CASSRDRGLVYQETQYF.

This chain connects TRBV4-3 to TRBJ2-1, with D perhaps given as TRBD1 or TRBD2 (5 bases each). The V and J ends lost 0 bases and 1 base respectively, with 10 bases between them. This CDR3 is built from 16 residues. Looked up from germline, CDR1 is LGHNA and CDR2 is YSLEER. CDR3 sequence: CASSQDPGLSYNEQFF. DNA for the CDR3: TGCGCCAGCAGCCAAGATCCGGGGCTTTCCTACAATGAGCAGTTCTTC.

The CDR3 sequence: CASSQVDWTGGFSYEQYF. DNA of the CDR3: TGCGCCAGCAGCCAAGTGGATTGGACAGGGGGCTTCTCCTACGAGCAGTACTTC. This chain links TRBV4-1 with TRBJ2-7, with 11 positions matching TRBD1. Germline V CDR1 and CDR2: MGHRA, YSYEKL. The CDR3 is 18 amino acids. J was trimmed by 0 bases and V by 1 base; bases with no gene match: 8.

In this sample, this clonotype turned up a few times. V is TRBV9 and J is TRBJ2-3, with D perhaps matching TRBD1 (5 bases). V lost 4 bases, J lost 4 bases, and 16 bases lay in between. The CDR3 covers 15 residues. Germline assignment: CDR1 SGDLS and CDR2 YYNGEE. The CDR3 region has the DNA TGTGCCAGCAGCACAGGAACCTCGCAGGCAGATACGCAGTATTTT. This translates into CASSTGTSQADTQYF. The variable domain in full, completed from reference TRBV9 and TRBJ2-3, reads DSGVTQTPKHLITATGQRVTLRCSPRSGDLSVYWYQQSLDQGLQFLIQYYNGEERAKGNILERFSAQQFPDLHSELNLSSLELGDSALYFCASSTGTSQADTQYFGPGTRLTVL.

There are many counts of this clonotype. V usage is TRBV3-1 and J usage is TRBJ2-7, with D tentatively TRBD2 (5 bases). This CDR3 contains 12 residues. CDR1 is LGHDT and CDR2 is YNNKEL in the germline V gene (reference sequence). V lost 3 bases and J 5 bases, leaving 8 bases between the germline ends. CDR3 nucleotide sequence: TGTGCCAGCAGCCAGGGGAGAGACGAGCAGTACTTC. Translated, it gives CASSQGRDEQYF.

This clonotype was counted a few times. The rearrangement uses TRBV29-1 and TRBJ1-2; maybe TRBD1 (5 bases). Germline V gene lookup returns CDR1 SQVTM and CDR2 ANQGSEA. Trimming shortened V by 5 bases and J by 2 bases, and 18 bases separated the two germline ends. The length of the CDR3 is 15 residues. The CDR3 sequence is CSVSLIQVRNYGYTF. The CDR3 DNA reads as TGCAGCGTTTCCCTCATACAGGTCCGCAACTATGGCTACACCTTC.

A few counts support this clonotype. The V and J genes are TRBV3-1 and TRBJ2-3, with D perhaps TRBD1 (5 bases). V was shortened by 8 bases and J by 5 bases, with 23 bases between the two germline ends. Germline CDR1 and CDR2: LGHDT and YNNKEL (reference sequence). The CDR3 totals 16 residues. CDR3 bases: TGTGCCAGCGGCTCATTTACGACAGATATGGTAGATACGCAGTATTTT. This translates into CASGSFTTDMVDTQYF.

V is TRBV28 and J is TRBJ2-6; no clear D gene. Deletions cut 7 bases from V and 1 base from J, with 8 bases between. Germline CDR1 reads MDHEN; CDR2 reads SYDVKM. The CDR3 sequence is 14 residues long. The CDR3 is CASTQESGANVLTF. The CDR3 coding sequence is TGTGCCAGCACACAAGAGTCTGGGGCCAACGTCCTGACTTTC.

V and J are TRBV11-2 and TRBJ1-6, with D maybe TRBD1 (5 bases). The CDR3 runs 15 residues. Germline V lookup: CDR1 SGHAT, CDR2 FQNNGV. Trimming took off 1 base at V and 7 bases at J, with 11 bases between the two ends. CDR3 amino acids: CASSLGRVKNSPLHF. In DNA, the CDR3 is TGTGCCAGCAGCTTAGGCAGGGTTAAGAATTCACCCCTCCACTTT.

This clonotype was seen more than once but under ten times. The V gene is TRBV5-6, the J gene TRBJ2-1; 10 bases are shared with TRBD2. Unmatched junction bases numbered 6, after V lost 3 bases and J lost 9 bases. Germline V gives CDR1 SGHDT, CDR2 YYEEEE. The CDR3 has 14 residues. In nucleotides, the CDR3 is TGTGCCAGCAGCTCTAGCGGGAGAAACGTTGAGCAGTTCTTC. Protein: CASSSSGRNVEQFF.